A selection of T cell receptor beta chains follows, all from one sample in a study of human T cells and chemical hapten exposure. Each CDR3 protein is one row after TCRdb ran MiXCR on the RACE reads. The sample shows some 330,000 distinct CDR3 sequences, roughly 6% of them seen only once. Specimen: whole blood, collected in connection with sensitization to the hapten diphenylcyclopropenone (DPC). These receptors were obtained from a woman between 18 and 29 years old with alopecia areata. Some clones in this sample may be carry-over from other donors' samples. CDR3s include the opening cysteine and the closing phenylalanine or tryptophan. The D gene is left open where the match is weak. Size is stated for part of the rows, as once, few or many counts, or as a class when the clone is expanded.

D	V	J	size	DNA	CDR3
TRBD2	TRBV5-1	TRBJ2-1	few	TGCGCCAGCAGCTTGGCCGGGAGGGAGCGGGGTTACAATGAGCAGTTCTTC	CASSLAGRERGYNEQFF
-	TRBV7-3	TRBJ2-1	-	TGTGCCAGCAGCCCTTTAGGGGGTACGCAGTTCTTC	CASSPLGGTQFF
TRBD1	TRBV7-2	TRBJ2-7	many	TGTGCCAGCAGCACGGGACAGGGGGCATACGAGCAGTACTTC	CASSTGQGAYEQYF
TRBD1	TRBV4-2	TRBJ1-4	many	TGTGCCAGCAGCCAAGATTTGGGGACCACAGGGGGTGGTGAAAAACTGTTTTTT	CASSQDLGTTGGGEKLFF
TRBD2	TRBV5-4	TRBJ2-3	-	TGTGCCAGCAGCCAGGGACTACCTAGCACAGATACGCAGTATTTT	CASSQGLPSTDTQYF
-	TRBV12-3/TRBV12-4	TRBJ1-2	-	TGTGCCAGCAGTCTAGGGGGGTTTAACTATGGCTACACCTTC	CASSLGGFNYGYTF
-	TRBV9	TRBJ1-5	few	TGTGCCAGCAGCGTAGGGGGGTTCCAGCCCCAGCATTTT	CASSVGGFQPQHF
TRBD2	TRBV7-9	TRBJ2-2	-	TGTGCCAGCAGCTTACCGGGACTAGCGGGGGGCCGGACCGGGGAGCTGTTTTTT	CASSLPGLAGGRTGELFF
-	TRBV7-3	TRBJ2-1	-	TGTGCCAGCAGCCTTAGATCCGCACCGCGGGGCGATGAGCAGTTCTTC	CASSLRSAPRGDEQFF
-	TRBV27	TRBJ1-6	-	TGTGCCAGCAGCTGGGAGGCTGGGCATTCACCCCTCCACTTT	CASSWEAGHSPLHF
-	TRBV20-1	TRBJ1-6	-	TGCAGTGCCCTCGACAGGAGGAATTCACCCCTCCACTTT	CSALDRRNSPLHF
-	TRBV9	TRBJ2-3	-	TGTGCCAGCAGCCAGGGCACCTTCCCCCCAGATACGCAGTATTTT	CASSQGTFPPDTQYF
-	TRBV2	TRBJ2-7	-	TGTGCCAGCAGGAGGGACACGGGGCGCGAGCAGTACTTC	CASRRDTGREQYF
-	TRBV20-1	TRBJ2-6	many	TGCAGTGCTACTAGCGCTGGGGCCAACGTCCTGACTTTC	CSATSAGANVLTF
-	TRBV20-1	TRBJ1-2	many	TGCAGTGCTAGAATCGTCGGGTCTGGCTACACCTTC	CSARIVGSGYTF
TRBD1	TRBV18	TRBJ1-1	few	TGTGCCAGCTCACGCGCCGGGACAGGGGTCAACACTGAAGCTTTCTTT	CASSRAGTGVNTEAFF
TRBD2	TRBV7-9	TRBJ2-2	many	TGTGCCAGCAGCCTGGGACTAGCTGGTCCCGGGGAGCTGTTTTTT	CASSLGLAGPGELFF
TRBD2	TRBV6-2/TRBV6-3	TRBJ2-5	many	TGTGCCAGCAGTTACTCGGAAACCAGACTAGCGGCCCAAGAGACCCAGTACTTC	CASSYSETRLAAQETQYF
-	TRBV20-1	TRBJ2-3	many	TGCAGTGGATTGGGCTCTGGCACAGATACGCAGTATTTT	CSGLGSGTDTQYF
TRBD1	TRBV25-1	TRBJ2-5	many	TGTGCCAGCAGGGACAGGGTAACCCAGTACTTC	CASRDRVTQYF
-	TRBV6-5	TRBJ1-5	few	TGTGCCAGCAGTTACTCTTTTGAGGGAGGTCAGCCCCAGCATTTT	CASSYSFEGGQPQHF
TRBD2	TRBV2	TRBJ2-1	-	TGTGCCAGCAGGGCACAGCGGGGGGGCCGAAATGAGCAGTTCTTC	CASRAQRGGRNEQFF
-	TRBV7-2	TRBJ1-2	few	TGTGCCAGCAGCTCACTGGGACAACAAGGGAACTATGGCTACACCTTC	CASSSLGQQGNYGYTF
-	TRBV12-5	TRBJ1-1	many	TGTGCTAGTGGTTTGGACGGACGGCCGGGGGACACTGAAGCTTTCTTT	CASGLDGRPGDTEAFF
-	TRBV7-8	TRBJ1-2	-	TGTGCCAGCAAAGTGGGGGTAGAACATGGCTACACCTTC	CASKVGVEHGYTF
TRBD1	TRBV5-1	TRBJ2-7	few	TGCGCCAGCAGCCCGACCGGGACAGGCCCCTACGAGCAGTACTTC	CASSPTGTGPYEQYF
-	TRBV6-2/TRBV6-3	TRBJ1-2	few	TGTGCCAGCAGTTACTCACCCGGCGGAGTAAATGGCTACACCTTC	CASSYSPGGVNGYTF
-	TRBV24-1	TRBJ2-5	many	TGTGCCACCAGTGATAAAAGGTACCAAGAGACCCAGTACTTC	CATSDKRYQETQYF
TRBD2	TRBV20-1	TRBJ2-1	many	TGCAGTGCTAGAGGGCGACTAGCGGGGATCCTCCTCAATGAGCAGTTCTTC	CSARGRLAGILLNEQFF
-	TRBV28	TRBJ1-5	many	TGTGCCAGCAGTTTCACGAGGTTACGCAATCAGCCCCAGCATTTT	CASSFTRLRNQPQHF
TRBD2	TRBV3-1	TRBJ2-2	-	TGTGCCAGCAGCCAGACTAGCGGGGCCGGGGAGCTGTTTTTT	CASSQTSGAGELFF
-	TRBV27	TRBJ1-1	-	TGTGCCAGCAGTTTATCAGCGGAATTTGAAGCTTTCTTT	CASSLSAEFEAFF
-	TRBV10-3	TRBJ2-6	many	TGTGCCATCACCAAGGACTCTGGGGCCAACGTCCTGACTTTC	CAITKDSGANVLTF
-	TRBV4-2	TRBJ2-3	few	TGTGCCAGCAGCCCTGTGGCGGGGGCCACAGATACGCAGTATTTT	CASSPVAGATDTQYF
-	TRBV6-2/TRBV6-3	TRBJ1-2	few	TGTGCCAGCGGGGATAACTATGGCTACACCTTC	CASGDNYGYTF
-	TRBV29-1	TRBJ2-1	few	TGCAGCGTTGAATTGGGGGCGGGTGAGCAGTTCTTC	CSVELGAGEQFF
TRBD2	TRBV5-8	TRBJ2-1	-	TGTGCCAGCAGCCGCGCGGGGGGGGCTATAGATGAGCAGTTCTTC	CASSRAGGAIDEQFF
TRBD1	TRBV18	TRBJ2-1	many	TGTGCCAGCTCACTTAGACAGGGGGCGGACAACAATGAGCAGTTCTTC	CASSLRQGADNNEQFF
TRBD2	TRBV20-1	TRBJ2-7	-	TGCAGTGCATTTAGCGGGGGGGCATCCGAGCAGTACTTC	CSAFSGGASEQYF
-	TRBV6-2/TRBV6-3	TRBJ2-4	many	TGTGCCAGCAGTCCCGTCTCCTCGGGGATTCAGTACTTC	CASSPVSSGIQYF
-	TRBV27	TRBJ1-2	few	TGTGCCAGCAGTTTAGTACAGACGAGCGCCTATGGCTACACCTTC	CASSLVQTSAYGYTF
-	TRBV24-1	TRBJ2-1	-	TGTGCCACCAGTGGGGGGGCCGACTCAACTACAATGAAGCAGTTCTTC	CATSGGADSTTMKQFF
-	TRBV6-5	TRBJ1-1	few	TGTGCCAGCAGTTACTCGGCAGGGACTAACACTGAAGCTTTCTTT	CASSYSAGTNTEAFF
TRBD1	TRBV20-1	TRBJ2-7	few	TGCAGTGCAGAACCCGGGACAGGGAAGAACGAGCAGTACTTC	CSAEPGTGKNEQYF
-	TRBV5-1	TRBJ1-2	many	TGCGCCAGCAGCTTGGGCACCGATATCAGCAATGGCTACACCTTC	CASSLGTDISNGYTF
-	TRBV5-1	TRBJ1-1	many	TGCGCCAGCAGCGTTGGGGGGATCGCTGAAGCTTTCTTT	CASSVGGIAEAFF
TRBD2	TRBV9	TRBJ2-5	few	TGTGCCAGCAGTGCTCATTCGGCTAGCGGGGAGACCCAGTACTTC	CASSAHSASGETQYF
TRBD2	TRBV12-3/TRBV12-4	TRBJ2-1	-	TGTGCCAGCAGTTGGGGGAGGGACAATGAGCAGTTCTTC	CASSWGRDNEQFF